The sequence of this T cell receptor beta chain was determined in a study of blood T cell repertoires in COVID-19. Turning to the study itself: The United States, Italy and Spain were the sources of the acute and convalescent COVID-19 samples. T cells, B-cell-depleted T cells, or PBMCs supplied cDNA or gDNA.

The CDR3 length is 16 residues. J was trimmed by 10 bases and V by 2 bases; bases with no gene match: 14. Germline lookup yields CDR1 SGHVS and CDR2 FQNEAQ. Original methodology: Researchers report that nucleated cell counts were estimated from reference gene primer amplification. Repertoires were generated with immunoSEQ multiplex PCR, while TCRdb's copy carries only in-frame clones and drops some. Clone size and V and J calls were adopted from that table, with D and trimming inferred from the DNA. Of more than 85,000 clones detected, 89% appear once; the ten largest clones hold about 3.7%. This clone was detected a few times.

The chain recombines TRBV7-8 with TRBJ2-1; 7 bases map to TRBD2. Specimen: peripheral blood. The clonotype comes from a woman in her 70s with acute or convalescent COVID-19. The CDR3 region has the DNA TGTGCCAGCAGCTTACGTGGGGTCAGCGGGGCGGGGGAGCAGTTCTTC. This codes for CASSLRGVSGAGEQFF.